The entry below gives a single TCR beta chain sequence along with its context. As yet, its antigen is unknown. A junction boundary mismatches the germline segment, possibly from a read error. Preparation of the TCRbeta library involved a method that used unique molecular identifiers. Each CDR3 protein is one row after TCRdb ran MiXCR on the PCR reads. The sample yields about 580,000 distinct CDR3 sequences, about 21% seen once. The data are from a study of T-cell reconstitution after alpha-beta-depleted transplantation in children. Overall study findings and caveats: Elevated TCRbeta diversity at day 60 was traced, in some patients, to surviving recipient T cells and thymic progenitors. Alpha-beta T cells about two months after transplant reportedly derived from several hundred expanded graft clones. Newly produced T cells mostly provided counts and TCRbeta diversity after one year, as hyperexpanded clones declined.

Germline V lookup: CDR1 DFQATT, CDR2 SNEGSKA (reference sequence). The CDR3 length is 16 residues. V is TRBV20-1 and J is TRBJ2-5, with TRBD2 matching over 7 bases. The origin of this receptor is a boy younger than two who had a stem cell transplant for acute myeloid leukemia, so the T cells may come from the graft donor. The sample was PBMCs, mostly from graft donor cells, taken 360 days after TCRalphabeta/CD19-depleted stem cell transplant. In nucleotides, the CDR3 is TGCTGTGCTAGAGCCCTACCGGGGGGTGTGGGAGAGACCCACTACTTC. Its protein product is CCARALPGGVGETHYF.